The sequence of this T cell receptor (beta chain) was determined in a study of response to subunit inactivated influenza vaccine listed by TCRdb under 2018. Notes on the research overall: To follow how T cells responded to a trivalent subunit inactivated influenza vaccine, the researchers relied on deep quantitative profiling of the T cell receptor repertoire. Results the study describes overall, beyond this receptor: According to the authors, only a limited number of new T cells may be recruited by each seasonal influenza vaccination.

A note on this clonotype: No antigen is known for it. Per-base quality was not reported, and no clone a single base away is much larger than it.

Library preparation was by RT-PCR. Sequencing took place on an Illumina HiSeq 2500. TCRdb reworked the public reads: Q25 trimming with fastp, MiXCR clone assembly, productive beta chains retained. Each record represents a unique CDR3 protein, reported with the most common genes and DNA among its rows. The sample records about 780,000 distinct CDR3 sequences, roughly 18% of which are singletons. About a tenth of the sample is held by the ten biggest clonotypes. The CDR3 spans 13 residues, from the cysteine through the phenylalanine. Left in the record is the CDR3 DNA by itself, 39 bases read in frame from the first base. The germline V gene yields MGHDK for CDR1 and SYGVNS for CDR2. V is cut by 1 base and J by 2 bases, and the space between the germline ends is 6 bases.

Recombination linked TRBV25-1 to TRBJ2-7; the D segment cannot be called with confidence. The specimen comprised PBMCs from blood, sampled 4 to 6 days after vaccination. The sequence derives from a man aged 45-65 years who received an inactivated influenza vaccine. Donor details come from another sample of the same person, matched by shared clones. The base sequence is TGTGCCAGCAGTGAATCCCCCCCCTACGAGCAGTACTTC. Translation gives CASSESPPYEQYF.